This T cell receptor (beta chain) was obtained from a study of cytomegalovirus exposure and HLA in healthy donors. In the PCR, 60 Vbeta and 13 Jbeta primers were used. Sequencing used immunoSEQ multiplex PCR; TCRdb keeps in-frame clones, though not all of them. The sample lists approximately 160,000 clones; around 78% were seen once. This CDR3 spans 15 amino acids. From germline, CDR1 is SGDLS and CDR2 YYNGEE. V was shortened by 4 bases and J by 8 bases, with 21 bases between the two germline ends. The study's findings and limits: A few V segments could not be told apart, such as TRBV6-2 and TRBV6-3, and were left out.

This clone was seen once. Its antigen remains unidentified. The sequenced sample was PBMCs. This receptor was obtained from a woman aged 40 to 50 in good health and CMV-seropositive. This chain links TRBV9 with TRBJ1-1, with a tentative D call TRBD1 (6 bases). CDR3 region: CASSLTSGDLYEAFF. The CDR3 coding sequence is TGTGCCAGCAGCCTAACATCAGGGGATCTCTACGAAGCTTTCTTT.